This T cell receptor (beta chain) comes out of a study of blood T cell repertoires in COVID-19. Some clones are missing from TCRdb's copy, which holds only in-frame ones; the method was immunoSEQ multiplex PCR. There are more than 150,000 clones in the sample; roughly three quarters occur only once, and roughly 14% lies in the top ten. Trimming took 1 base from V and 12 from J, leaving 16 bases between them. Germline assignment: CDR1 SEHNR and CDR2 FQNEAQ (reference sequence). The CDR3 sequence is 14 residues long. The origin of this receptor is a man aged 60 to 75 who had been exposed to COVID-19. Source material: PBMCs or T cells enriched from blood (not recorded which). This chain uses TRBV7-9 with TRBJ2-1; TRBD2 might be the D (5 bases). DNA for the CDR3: TGTGCCAGCAGCTTAGGGGTCGGGGTTAGTGGGCAGTTCTTC. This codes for CASSLGVGVSGQFF.